One sample yielded the 26 T cell receptor beta chains listed below, sequenced in a study of cytomegalovirus exposure and HLA in healthy donors. The PCR employed 60 Vbeta primers together with 13 Jbeta primers. Clones were sequenced by immunoSEQ multiplex PCR, and TCRdb holds only the in-frame ones, with some missing. There are a few hundred thousand clones in the sample; 84% occur only once, and more than 1.5% lies in the top ten. The sequenced sample consisted of PBMCs. The receptors stem from a woman aged 40 to 50 in good health and CMV-seropositive.

The chain carries TRBV7-8 and TRBJ2-3; 9 bases are a match to TRBD2. Trimming removed 0 bases from V and 5 bases from J; junction bases left unmatched: 9. The CDR3 extends over 17 amino acids. In germline, CDR1 is SGHVS, CDR2 FQNEAQ. Here the CDR3 reads CASSLAVLAGYGDTQYF. The CDR3 DNA is TGTGCCAGCAGCTTAGCGGTCCTAGCGGGATATGGAGATACGCAGTATTTT. Drawing the rest from reference TRBV7-8 and TRBJ2-3, the complete variable domain is GAGVSQSPRYKVAKRGQDVALRCDPISGHVSLFWYQQALGQGPEFLTYFQNEAQLDKSGLPSDRFFAERPEGSVSTLKIQRTQQEDSAVYLCASSLAVLAGYGDTQYFGPGTRLTVL.

The chain combines TRBV7-9 with TRBJ1-1; 7 bases align to TRBD1. The germline CDR1 and CDR2 sequences are SEHNR and FQNEAQ (reference sequence). V was clipped by 1 base and J by 1 base; unmatched bases: 0. The CDR3 has 14 residues. The CDR3 loop is CASSLGQGNTEAFF. The CDR3 coding sequence is TGTGCCAGCAGCTTAGGACAGGGGAACACTGAAGCTTTCTTT.

This chain links TRBV5-1 with TRBJ2-1; 7 nucleotides match TRBD1. V shed 9 bases, J shed 4 bases, and the junction held 13 bases outside the gene matches. CDR3 length: 15 amino acids. Germline V CDR1 and CDR2: SGHRS, YFSETQ. The CDR3 DNA reads as TGCGCCACCACAGCCTCGGGGACAGTATACAATGAGCAGTTCTTC. Amino acids: CATTASGTVYNEQFF.

The chain carries TRBV30 and TRBJ1-5; D remains ambiguous. The germline gives CDR1 GTSNPN, CDR2 SVGIG (reference sequence). The CDR3 sequence is 13 residues long. V was shortened by 0 bases and J by 2 bases, with 5 bases between the two germline ends. CDR3 sequence (DNA): TGTGCCTGGAGTGTATCTGGCAATCAGCCCCAGCATTTT. Its translation is CAWSVSGNQPQHF. The full variable domain, rest sourced from reference TRBV30 and TRBJ1-5, is SQTIHQWPATLVQPVGSPLSLECTVEGTSNPNLYWYRQAAGRGLQLLFYSVGIGQISSEVPQNLSASRPQDRQFILSSKKLLLSDSGFYLCAWSVSGNQPQHFGDGTRLSIL.

The V call is TRBV7-9, the J call TRBJ2-2; 8 nucleotides align to TRBD2. This CDR3 spans 15 amino acids. V lost 5 bases, J lost 6 bases, and 8 bases stayed unmatched. CDR1 is SEHNR, CDR2 FQNEAQ, per germline (reference sequence). CDR3 coding DNA: TGTGCCAGCAGCGAAAGCGGGAGAAGGGCCGGGGAGCTGTTTTTT. Protein product: CASSESGRRAGELFF. The full variable domain, completed using reference TRBV7-9 and TRBJ2-2, is DTGVSQNPRHKITKRGQNVTFRCDPISEHNRLYWYRQTLGQGPEFLTYFQNEAQLEKSRLLSDRFSAERPKGSFSTLEIQRTEQGDSAMYLCASSESGRRAGELFFGEGSRLTVL.

The J gene is TRBJ1-4, the V gene TRBV7-8, with D perhaps matching TRBD1 (6 bases). The germline gives CDR1 SGHVS, CDR2 FQNEAQ. The V end lost 4 bases, the J end lost 6 bases, and 15 bases lay between the germline ends. CDR3 length: 15 amino acids. The CDR3 loop reads CASSSRTVFHEKLFF. The CDR3 DNA reads TGTGCCAGCAGCTCCCGGACAGTCTTTCATGAAAAACTGTTTTTT.

The chain is built from TRBV5-1 and TRBJ2-5, with a weak D call TRBD2 (6 bases). The length of the CDR3 is 15 residues. Germline CDR1 SGHRS, CDR2 YFSETQ. V lost 0 bases and J 2 bases, leaving 11 bases between the germline ends. CDR3 DNA: TGCGCCAGCAGCTTGGCTACCGGGAGACAAGAGACCCAGTACTTC. Its protein is CASSLATGRQETQYF. Supplemented by reference TRBV5-1 and TRBJ2-5, the full variable domain reads KAGVTQTPRYLIKTRGQQVTLSCSPISGHRSVSWYQQTPGQGLQFLFEYFSETQRNKGNFPGRFSGRQFSNSRSEMNVSTLELGDSALYLCASSLATGRQETQYFGPGTRLLVL.

V and J are TRBV4-2 and TRBJ2-7; D possibly corresponds to TRBD1 (7 bases). V was clipped by 1 base and J by 4 bases, with 14 bases between them. CDR3 size: 15 residues. Looked up from germline, CDR1 is LGHNA and CDR2 is YNFKEQ. DNA for the CDR3: TGTGCCAGCAGCCAAGGCGGGACAGCCGCATACGAGCAGTACTTC. It yields the protein CASSQGGTAAYEQYF.

The chain carries TRBV9 and TRBJ2-5, with D possibly being TRBD1 (6 bases). Trimming removed 2 bases from V and 2 bases from J, with 7 bases in between. The CDR3 has 13 residues. From germline, CDR1 is SGDLS and CDR2 YYNGEE. In DNA form, the CDR3 reads TGTGCCAGCAGCGTCGGGACACAAGAGACCCAGTACTTC. Its translation is CASSVGTQETQYF.

The CDR3 is CASSRTQETQYF. DNA for the CDR3: TGTGCCAGCAGCAGAACACAAGAGACCCAGTACTTC. The chain uses TRBV5-4 and TRBJ2-5; D is unclear. Germline CDR1 and CDR2: SGHNT and YYREEE (reference sequence). This CDR3 spans 12 amino acids. Trimming took 4 bases from V and 2 from J, leaving 6 bases between them.

The chain is built from TRBV4-3 and TRBJ1-1, with 7 bases fitting TRBD1. The CDR3 extends over 17 amino acids. V was clipped by 0 bases and J by 6 bases; unmatched bases: 13. Germline V lookup: CDR1 LGHNA, CDR2 YSLEER. CDR3 loop: CASSQDMGGQPWAEAFF. The CDR3 nucleotides are TGCGCCAGCAGCCAAGATATGGGGGGACAGCCCTGGGCTGAAGCTTTCTTT.

This clone has a single count. This chain uses TRBV7-6 with TRBJ2-1; the match to TRBD2 covers 9 bases. Germline CDR1 SGHVS, CDR2 FNYEAQ. The CDR3 totals 15 residues. V was pared by 0 bases and J by 11 bases, with 8 bases of the junction left unmatched. The CDR3 DNA reads as TGTGCCAGCAGCTTAGCGGTGACTAGCGGAGCAAAGCAGTTCTTC. Translation: CASSLAVTSGAKQFF. The full variable domain, completed using reference TRBV7-6 and TRBJ2-1, is GAGVSQSPRYKVTKRGQDVALRCDPISGHVSLYWYRQALGQGPEFLTYFNYEAQQDKSGLPNDRFSAERPEGSISTLTIQRTEQRDSAMYRCASSLAVTSGAKQFFGPGTRLTVL.

This clone was seen more than once but under ten times. The rearrangement uses TRBV29-1 and TRBJ2-1; TRBD1 might be the D (6 bases). Germline assignment: CDR1 SQVTM and CDR2 ANQGSEA. Trimming took 5 bases from V and 8 from J, leaving 13 bases between them. The CDR3 extends over 12 amino acids. The CDR3 DNA sequence: TGCAGCGTTTGGAACAGGGTCGATGAGCAGTTCTTC. Its protein is CSVWNRVDEQFF.

The chain couples TRBV28 to TRBJ1-2; D perhaps matches TRBD1 (6 bases). Trimming removed 3 bases at V and 3 bases at J, with 14 bases between. The CDR3 is 15 amino acids. CDR1 and CDR2 (germline): MDHEN, SYDVKM. CDR3 amino acids: CASSLGGGAHYGYTF. The CDR3 DNA follows: TGTGCCAGCAGTTTGGGGGGGGGCGCCCACTATGGCTACACCTTC.

Only a few counts were recorded for this clone. V and J are TRBV28 and TRBJ2-7; no definite D call. Germline V CDR1 and CDR2: MDHEN, SYDVKM. This CDR3 region has 13 residues. V was cut by 5 bases and J by 0 bases, with 8 bases left in between. The CDR3 nucleotides read TGTGCCAGCAGTGAGTTAAGCTCCTACGAGCAGTACTTC. Residues: CASSELSSYEQYF.

The J gene is TRBJ1-6, the V gene TRBV30; 9 nucleotides match TRBD1. Germline trimming cut 8 bases from V and 6 bases from J; bases unmatched to any gene: 5. This CDR3 comprises 13 residues. CDR1 and CDR2 (germline): GTSNPN, SVGIG (reference sequence). DNA of the CDR3: TGTGCCGTACCGGGACAGGGTAATTCACCCCTCCACTTT. Its protein is CAVPGQGNSPLHF.

The chain combines TRBV5-6 with TRBJ1-5; D is unresolved. This CDR3 comprises 12 residues. Trimming cost V 1 base and J 6 bases, with 5 bases left between them. CDR1 and CDR2 from the germline V gene are SGHDT and YYEEEE. The CDR3 region has the DNA TGTGCCAGCAGCTTGCGGGGTCAGCCCCAGCATTTT. This translates into CASSLRGQPQHF.

This rearrangement joins TRBV7-2 to TRBJ2-1; 8 nucleotides agree with TRBD2. Trimming at V came to 5 bases and at J to 0 bases, leaving 3 bases not matched to a gene. Germline CDR1 SGHTA, CDR2 FQGNSA. The CDR3 is 15 amino acids. The CDR3 spells CASSQREGSYNEQFF. The CDR3 region has the DNA TGTGCCAGCAGCCAACGGGAGGGCTCCTACAATGAGCAGTTCTTC.

Details on this clone: The same CDR3 is also encoded by other DNA sequences in this sample. The J gene is TRBJ1-1, the V gene TRBV28; TRBD1 matches 7 bases. The CDR3 totals 13 residues. Unmatched junction bases numbered 2, after V lost 5 bases and J lost 2 bases. CDR1 and CDR2 from the germline V gene are MDHEN and SYDVKM. The CDR3 sequence: CASSGDRNTEAFF. Here the CDR3 DNA reads TGTGCCAGCAGTGGGGACAGAAACACTGAAGCTTTCTTT.

This sequence joins TRBV7-9 and TRBJ1-3, with 10 positions matching TRBD1. V shed 5 bases and J 4 bases; nucleotides not matched to a gene: 5. Germline V gives CDR1 SEHNR, CDR2 FQNEAQ (reference sequence). The CDR3 runs to 15 residues. CDR3 DNA: TGTGCCAGCAGCCTTGACAGGGGGCAAGGAAACACCATATATTTT. It translates to CASSLDRGQGNTIYF.

This clone was seen once. The chain employs TRBV19 and TRBJ1-5, with 9 bases lining up with TRBD1. Unmatched junction bases numbered 7, after V lost 4 bases and J lost 0 bases. Germline CDR1 reads LNHDA; CDR2 reads SQIVND (reference sequence). This CDR3 is 17 amino acids long. The CDR3 bases are TGTGCCAGTAGTACGACAGGGGGGGTGGATAGCAATCAGCCCCAGCATTTT. Its protein product is CASSTTGGVDSNQPQHF.

This CDR3 reads CASSLLRQVFQPNTEQFF. In nucleotides, the CDR3 is TGTGCCAGCAGTTTACTTCGACAGGTTTTTCAACCTAACACTGAGCAGTTCTTC. The chain uses TRBV28 and TRBJ2-1; weak D call: TRBD1 (6 bases). This CDR3 has 18 amino acids. Germline V gene sequence: CDR1 MDHEN, CDR2 SYDVKM. V lost 2 bases and J lost 9, with 26 bases in between.

This chain uses TRBV19 with TRBJ2-4; 12 positions agree with TRBD2. The germline gives CDR1 LNHDA, CDR2 SQIVND (reference sequence). CDR3 length: 17 residues. V trimming: 2 bases; J trimming: 5 bases; junction bases outside the gene matches: 7. The CDR3 loop reads CASSIILAGGPENIQYF. CDR3 DNA sequence: TGTGCCAGTAGTATAATTCTAGCGGGAGGGCCAGAAAACATTCAGTACTTC.

The J gene is TRBJ2-7, the V gene TRBV27; D is possibly TRBD1 (6 bases). V lost 3 bases and J 0 bases, leaving 9 bases between the germline ends. This CDR3 has 14 amino acids. The V gene's germline CDR1 is MNHEY and CDR2 SMNVEV (reference sequence). In DNA, the CDR3 is TGTGCCAGCAGTTTCACAGGGAGCTCCTACGAGCAGTACTTC. Translated, it gives CASSFTGSSYEQYF.

The chain couples TRBV15 to TRBJ1-3, with TRBD1 matching 7 bases. The CDR3 is 16 residues long. V lost 3 bases, J lost 0 bases, and 5 bases stayed unmatched. The V gene's germline CDR1 is LNHNV and CDR2 YYDKDF (reference sequence). The CDR3 region has the DNA TGTGCCACCAGCAGCGCGGCAGGGGGCTCTGGAAACACCATATATTTT. Translated, it gives CATSSAAGGSGNTIYF.

The chain has TRBV5-6 and TRBJ2-3; D call uncertain. Trimming left V 0 bases short and J 1 base short, with 6 bases between. The CDR3 loop spans 14 amino acids. CDR1 and CDR2 from the germline V gene are SGHDT and YYEEEE. The CDR3 here is CASSLDGRTDTQYF. CDR3 DNA: TGTGCCAGCAGCTTGGATGGGCGCACAGATACGCAGTATTTT. The whole variable domain, remainder taken from reference TRBV5-6 and TRBJ2-3, is DAGVTQSPTHLIKTRGQQVTLRCSPKSGHDTVSWYQQALGQGPQFIFQYYEEEERQRGNFPDRFSGHQFPNYSSELNVNALLLGDSALYLCASSLDGRTDTQYFGPGTRLTVL.